Below, 26 T cell receptor beta chains from the same sample are listed, as sequenced in a study of blood T cell repertoires in COVID-19. Sequencing was performed with immunoSEQ multiplex PCR; in TCRdb, only in-frame clones are kept and a portion is missing. Here the sample spans 75,000 to 95,000 clones, approximately 90% being singletons. Sequencing used peripheral blood. Receptor source: a man aged 45-65 years with active COVID-19.

This chain links TRBV5-1 with TRBJ2-6, with 7 bases fitting TRBD1. CDR1 is SGHRS, CDR2 YFSETQ, per germline. With V trimmed by 3 bases and J by 0 bases, 12 bases remained unmatched. The CDR3 contains 19 residues. The CDR3 loop is CASSSIRAGGYSGANVLTF. The CDR3 DNA follows: TGCGCCAGCAGCTCAATTAGGGCAGGGGGTTACTCTGGGGCCAACGTCCTGACTTTC.

In DNA, the CDR3 is TGTGCCAGCAGCCAAGTACAGGGTGATTCACCCCTCCACTTT. Its protein is CASSQVQGDSPLHF. The rearrangement links TRBV3-1 (or the pseudogene TRBV3-2) to TRBJ1-6, with D possibly matching TRBD1 (6 bases). Germline assignment: CDR1 LGHDT and CDR2 YNNKEL (reference sequence). CDR3 size: 14 residues. The ends were cut back, 1 base at V and 8 bases at J, with 9 bases in the middle.

The rearrangement uses TRBV5-1 and TRBJ1-4; TRBD1 is a possible D gene (5 bases). CDR3 length equals 14 residues. Trimming shortened V by 9 bases and J by 1 base, and 13 bases separated the two germline ends. Germline V gives CDR1 SGHRS, CDR2 YFSETQ. CDR3: CATRVGGTNEKLFF. CDR3 nucleotide sequence: TGCGCCACCAGGGTGGGGGGAACTAATGAAAAACTGTTTTTT.

The genes are TRBV6-2 or TRBV6-3 and TRBJ2-7; D is possibly TRBD1 (6 bases). The CDR3 loop spans 13 amino acids. The V and J ends lost 4 bases and 4 bases respectively, with 11 bases between them. Germline V gives CDR1 MNHEY, CDR2 SVGEGT. For the CDR3, the DNA is TGTGCCAGCAGTTTTACAGGGTTGTACGAGCAGTACTTC. The encoded protein is CASSFTGLYEQYF.

The chain employs TRBV19 and TRBJ2-2; D is unclear. CDR1 LNHDA and CDR2 SQIVND come from the germline V gene (reference sequence). The V gene lost 4 bases and the J gene lost 9 bases, with 9 bases spanning the gap. The CDR3 has 12 amino acids. The CDR3 nucleotides are TGTGCCAGTAGTAGTGACGGGTGGGAGCTGTTTTTT. It specifies CASSSDGWELFF.

The chain couples TRBV2 to TRBJ2-2; 12 nucleotides line up with TRBD2. CDR3 length: 15 amino acids. Germline V gene lookup returns CDR1 SNHLY and CDR2 FYNNEI. The V segment lost 5 bases and the J segment 5 bases; nucleotides outside the gene matches: 3. CDR3 sequence reads: CASSQTSGRTGELFF. In DNA, the CDR3 is TGTGCCAGCAGTCAGACTAGCGGGAGAACCGGGGAGCTGTTTTTT.

The chain combines TRBV12-3 or TRBV12-4 with TRBJ2-1; 9 bases line up with TRBD2. J was trimmed by 13 bases and V by 3 bases; bases with no gene match: 7. The CDR3 loop spans 13 amino acids. CDR3 sequence reads: CASSFLAGAGQFF. The CDR3, as DNA: TGTGCCAGCAGTTTTTTAGCGGGAGCGGGTCAGTTCTTC.

The chain employs TRBV27 and TRBJ2-3, with 8 bases fitting TRBD2. Germline CDR1 and CDR2: MNHEY and SMNVEV (reference sequence). There are 13 residues in the CDR3. The V and J ends lost 7 bases and 5 bases, in that order; junction bases with no gene match: 5. In nucleotides, the CDR3 is TGTGCCAGCAAACTAGCGGCGGTAGATACGCAGTATTTT. It is translated as CASKLAAVDTQYF.

On this clone itself: One end of the junction does not line up with germline, which may come from a read error. The chain recombines TRBV28 with TRBJ1-4; tentative D call: TRBD1 (6 bases). There are 16 residues in the CDR3. CDR1 and CDR2 from the germline V gene are MDHEN and SYDVKM. DNA of the CDR3: TGTGCCAGCGGTTTCAGGGGCGGTGCAACTAATGAAAAACTGTTTTTT. It translates to CASGFRGGATNEKLFF.

The chain employs TRBV9 and TRBJ2-1; 9 nucleotides align to TRBD1. The trim removed 4 bases at V and 6 bases at J, leaving 5 bases unmatched. The germline V gene encodes CDR1 SGDLS and CDR2 YYNGEE. The CDR3 has 14 amino acids. The CDR3 loop is CASSISTGGNEQFF. CDR3 nucleotide sequence: TGTGCCAGCAGCATCTCGACAGGGGGCAATGAGCAGTTCTTC.

The rearrangement joins TRBV5-1 to TRBJ2-1; TRBD2 aligns across 8 bases. This CDR3 comprises 16 residues. The V and J ends lost 3 bases and 6 bases, in that order; junction bases with no gene match: 11. CDR1 and CDR2 from the germline V gene are SGHRS and YFSETQ. CDR3 residues: CASSWGRVAGSNEQFF. The CDR3 nucleotides are TGCGCCAGCAGCTGGGGGAGGGTAGCGGGGAGCAATGAGCAGTTCTTC.

The rearrangement uses TRBV12-5 and TRBJ2-7; no clear D. This CDR3 spans 13 amino acids. Germline CDR1 is LGHNT and CDR2 is FRNRAP. With 1 base removed from V and 6 bases from J, the gap between germline ends came to 10 bases. The CDR3 DNA reads TGTGCTAGTGGTTTGGACGACTTGGGCGAGCAGTACTTC. Protein product: CASGLDDLGEQYF.

The chain is built from TRBV12-3 or TRBV12-4 and TRBJ1-5, with TRBD1 matching 9 bases. CDR3 length: 13 amino acids. V was pared by 6 bases and J by 6 bases, with 3 bases of the junction left unmatched. This CDR3 is CASSGTGIQPQHF. The CDR3 nucleotides read TGTGCCAGCAGCGGGACAGGGATTCAGCCCCAGCATTTT.

V usage is TRBV9 and J usage is TRBJ2-2; 8 bases are shared with TRBD2. J lost 4 bases, V lost 2 bases, and 4 bases had no gene match. CDR1 is SGDLS, CDR2 YYNGEE, per germline. This CDR3 contains 15 residues. CDR3 DNA sequence: TGTGCCAGCAGCGTCGCCGGGAGGGCCACCGGGGAGCTGTTTTTT. Its protein product is CASSVAGRATGELFF.

The V call is TRBV7-2, the J call TRBJ2-7; 7 nucleotides line up with TRBD1. Trimming cost V 5 bases and J 2 bases; bases outside gene matches: 6. The germline V gene encodes CDR1 SGHTA and CDR2 FQGNSA. The CDR3 runs 14 residues. The CDR3 DNA reads TGTGCCAGCAGCGTTGGACAGGCGACCTACGAGCAGTACTTC. Its translation: CASSVGQATYEQYF. The entire variable domain, with the rest obtained from reference TRBV7-2 and TRBJ2-7, is as follows: GAGVSQSPSNKVTEKGKDVELRCDPISGHTALYWYRQSLGQGLEFLIYFQGNSAPDKSGLPSDRFSAERTGGSVSTLTIQRTQQEDSAVYLCASSVGQATYEQYFGPGTRLTVT.

The rearrangement links TRBV9 to TRBJ2-3; 14 nucleotides line up with TRBD2. In germline, CDR1 is SGDLS, CDR2 YYNGEE. This CDR3 is built from 19 residues. V trimming: 4 bases; J trimming: 2 bases; junction bases outside the gene matches: 12. CDR3 residues: CASSPLPGLAGANTDTQYF. CDR3 nucleotide sequence: TGTGCCAGCAGCCCTCTCCCGGGACTAGCGGGGGCCAACACAGATACGCAGTATTTT.

The chain uses TRBV18 and TRBJ1-3, with D unclear. The CDR3 loop spans 14 amino acids. Germline V gene lookup returns CDR1 KGHSH and CDR2 LQKENI. The ends were cut back, 3 bases at V and 4 bases at J, with 10 bases in the middle. This CDR3 is CASSPVERGNTIYF. The CDR3 DNA reads TGTGCCAGCTCACCGGTGGAGAGAGGAAACACCATATATTTT.

The rearrangement uses TRBV5-1 and TRBJ2-3; 11 bases agree with TRBD2. J lost 3 bases, V lost 0 bases, and 3 bases had no gene match. This CDR3 has 16 residues. Per the germline V gene, CDR1 is SGHRS and CDR2 is YFSETQ. CDR3 nucleotides: TGCGCCAGCAGCTTGGAACCTAGCGGGGGGACAGATACGCAGTATTTT. It specifies CASSLEPSGGTDTQYF.

J is TRBJ2-3 and V is TRBV27; D not certain. The CDR3 is made up of 16 amino acids. Trimming removed 6 bases from V and 0 bases from J, with 16 bases in between. From germline, CDR1 is MNHEY and CDR2 SMNVEV (reference sequence). CDR3 nucleotide sequence: TGTGCCAGCAGCCCCGCGGTTTACGGTAGCACAGATACGCAGTATTTT. As protein: CASSPAVYGSTDTQYF.

V and J are TRBV27 and TRBJ1-3; 8 nucleotides line up with TRBD1. The CDR3 is 17 amino acids. The germline V gene has CDR1 MNHEY and CDR2 SMNVEV (reference sequence). The J segment lost 0 bases and the V segment lost 6 bases, leaving 10 bases of the junction unmatched. Here the CDR3 DNA reads TGTGCCAGCAGCTCCCTACAGGGGGGAATCTCTGGAAACACCATATATTTT. Translated: CASSSLQGGISGNTIYF.

The rearrangement uses TRBV7-9 and TRBJ1-5, with D possibly matching TRBD1 (6 bases). Germline-derived CDR1 and CDR2 are SEHNR and FQNEAQ (reference sequence). This CDR3 has 15 residues. Between the trimmed V and J ends, which lost 6 bases and 6 bases, there was a span of 18 bases. CDR3 in amino acids: CASRTSRGAVQPQHF. In DNA form, the CDR3 reads TGTGCCAGCAGGACTAGCAGGGGAGCGGTTCAGCCCCAGCATTTT.

The chain couples TRBV18 to TRBJ1-5; 7 bases are shared with TRBD1. The CDR3 has 15 residues. Germline V gene sequence: CDR1 KGHSH, CDR2 LQKENI. V gave up 3 bases and J gave up 0 bases; unmatched junction bases: 2. The CDR3 nucleotides are TGTGCCAGCTCACCCGGGACAGTTAGCAATCAGCCCCAGCATTTT. Translation: CASSPGTVSNQPQHF.

The rearrangement links TRBV28 to TRBJ1-1; D perhaps matches TRBD1 (6 bases). The V gene lost 5 bases and the J gene lost 6 bases, with 22 bases spanning the gap. Germline V gene lookup returns CDR1 MDHEN and CDR2 SYDVKM. The CDR3 has 16 residues. Here the CDR3 reads CASSPKEQGVDAEAFF. CDR3 nucleotide sequence: TGTGCCAGCAGTCCGAAGGAACAGGGAGTCGACGCTGAAGCTTTCTTT.

The V gene is TRBV9, the J gene TRBJ2-2; 7 positions agree with TRBD1. V shed 1 base and J 2 bases; nucleotides not matched to a gene: 2. CDR1 is SGDLS, CDR2 YYNGEE, per germline. This CDR3 has 15 amino acids. The chain's CDR3 is CASSVRDSNTGELFF. Here the CDR3 DNA reads TGTGCCAGCAGCGTAAGGGACAGTAACACCGGGGAGCTGTTTTTT.

This clone was seen only once. The CDR3 nucleotides are TGTGCCAGCATAAAAGTAGTGGACACTGAAGCTTTCTTT. Amino acids: CASIKVVDTEAFF. The chain combines TRBV11-2 with TRBJ1-1; unclear D gene. V was cut by 7 bases and J by 3 bases, with 12 bases left in between. The germline V gene has CDR1 SGHAT and CDR2 FQNNGV. The CDR3 has 13 amino acids.

The chain couples TRBV4-3 to TRBJ1-5; 7 bases are a match to TRBD1. The CDR3 covers 19 residues. CDR1 is LGHNA and CDR2 is YSLEER in the germline V gene. The V gene end was trimmed by 1 base and the J gene end by 0 bases; junction bases not matched to a gene: 12. CDR3 sequence reads: CASSQGYRGASYSNQPQHF. The CDR3, as DNA: TGCGCCAGCAGCCAAGGCTACAGGGGCGCCTCCTATAGCAATCAGCCCCAGCATTTT.